This TCR beta chain was captured by sequencing in a study of tumor and adjacent non-tumor tissue in lung cancer. In the study overall: There were around 11 adenocarcinoma, a couple of squamous cell carcinoma and 1 small cell lung cancer cases. Broader study findings: Significantly higher TCR diversity was found in tumor than normal lung. Patients with more diverse tumor TCRs had worse survival.

RNA was extracted from bulk tissue without any cell sorting. The library came from three nested PCR rounds adapted from ARM-PCR protocols. A single record per CDR3 protein comes from TCRdb applying MiXCR to the multiplex PCR reads. This sample has around 74,000 distinct CDR3 sequences, with around 70% found just once. To note about this clonotype: Antigen specificity is unknown.

The CDR3 is 14 residues long. Trimming stripped 2 bases from V and 5 bases from J, with 10 bases between. In germline, CDR1 is MNHEY, CDR2 SVGEGT. Sequencing was performed on lung tumor tissue. The V and J genes are TRBV6-2 or TRBV6-3 and TRBJ1-5, with no clear D. The TCR comes from a woman aged 70 to 79 with non-small cell lung cancer. CDR3: CASSYSVNDQPQHF. CDR3 in DNA: TGTGCCAGCAGTTACAGCGTAAACGATCAGCCCCAGCATTTT.